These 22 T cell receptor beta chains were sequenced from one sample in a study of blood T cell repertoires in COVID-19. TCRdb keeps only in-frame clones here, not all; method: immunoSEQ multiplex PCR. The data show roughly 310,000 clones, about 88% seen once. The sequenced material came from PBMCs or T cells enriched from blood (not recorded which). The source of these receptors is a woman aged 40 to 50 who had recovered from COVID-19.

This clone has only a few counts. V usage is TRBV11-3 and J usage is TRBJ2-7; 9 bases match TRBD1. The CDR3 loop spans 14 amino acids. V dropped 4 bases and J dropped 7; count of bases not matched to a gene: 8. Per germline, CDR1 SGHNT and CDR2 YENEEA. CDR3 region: CASSSIQGAQEQYF. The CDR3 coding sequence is TGTGCCAGCAGCTCCATACAGGGGGCGCAGGAGCAGTACTTC.

The chain's CDR3 is CASSQDEGAIIYEQYF. CDR3 DNA: TGCGCCAGCAGCCAAGATGAGGGGGCTATAATCTACGAGCAGTACTTC. The chain carries TRBV4-1 and TRBJ2-7; 7 nucleotides line up with TRBD1. The CDR3 runs 16 residues. Germline trimming cut 0 bases from V and 3 bases from J; bases unmatched to any gene: 8. Germline loops: CDR1 MGHRA, CDR2 YSYEKL.

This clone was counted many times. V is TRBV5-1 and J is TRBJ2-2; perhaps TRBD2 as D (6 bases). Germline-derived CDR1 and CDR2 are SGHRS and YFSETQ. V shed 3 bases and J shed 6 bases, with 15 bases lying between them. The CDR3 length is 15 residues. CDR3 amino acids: CASSYDSGNAGELFF. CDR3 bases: TGCGCCAGCAGCTATGATAGCGGAAATGCCGGGGAGCTGTTTTTT.

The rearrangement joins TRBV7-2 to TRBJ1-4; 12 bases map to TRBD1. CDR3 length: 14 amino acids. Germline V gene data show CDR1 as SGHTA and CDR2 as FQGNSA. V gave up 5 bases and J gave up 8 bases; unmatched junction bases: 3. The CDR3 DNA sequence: TGTGCCAGCAGCCGTGGGACAGGGGGCGAAAAACTGTTTTTT. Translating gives CASSRGTGGEKLFF. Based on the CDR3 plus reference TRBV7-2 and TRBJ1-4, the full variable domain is GAGVSQSPSNKVTEKGKDVELRCDPISGHTALYWYRQSLGQGLEFLIYFQGNSAPDKSGLPSDRFSAERTGGSVSTLTIQRTQQEDSAVYLCASSRGTGGEKLFFGSGTQLSVL.

CDR3 protein: CASGTGDTDTQYF. The DNA for the CDR3 is TGTGCCTCCGGGACAGGGGACACAGATACGCAGTATTTT. The chain is built from TRBV10-3 and TRBJ2-3; TRBD1 agrees at 10 bases. This CDR3 is built from 13 residues. Trimming removed 11 bases from V and 2 bases from J; junction bases left unmatched: 4. Germline-derived CDR1 and CDR2 are ENHRY and SYGVKD.

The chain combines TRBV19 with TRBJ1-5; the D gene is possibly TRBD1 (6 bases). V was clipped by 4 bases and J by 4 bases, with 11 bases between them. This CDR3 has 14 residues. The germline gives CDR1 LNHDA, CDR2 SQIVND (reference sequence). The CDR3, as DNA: TGTGCCAGTAGTACAGGGGTTGGGAATCAGCCCCAGCATTTT. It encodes CASSTGVGNQPQHF.

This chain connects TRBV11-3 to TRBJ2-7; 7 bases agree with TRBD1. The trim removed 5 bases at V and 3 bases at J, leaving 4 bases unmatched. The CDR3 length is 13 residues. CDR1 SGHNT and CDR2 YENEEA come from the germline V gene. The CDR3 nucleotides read TGTGCCAGCAGCATGGGGACAGACTACGAGCAGTACTTC. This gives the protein CASSMGTDYEQYF. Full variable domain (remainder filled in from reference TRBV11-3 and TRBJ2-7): EAGVVQSPRYKIIEKKQPVAFWCNPISGHNTLYWYLQNLGQGPELLIRYENEEAVDDSQLPKDRFSAERLKGVDSTLKIQPAELGDSAVYLCASSMGTDYEQYFGPGTRLTVT.

CDR3 amino acids: CASSLAAGDPTGNTIYF. The DNA for the CDR3 is TGTGCCAGCAGCTTAGCCGCAGGGGATCCAACTGGAAACACCATATATTTT. The rearrangement uses TRBV7-2 and TRBJ1-3; possible D gene TRBD1, 6 bases. Germline V gene sequence: CDR1 SGHTA, CDR2 FQGNSA. This CDR3 comprises 17 residues. Deletions cut 0 bases from V and 2 bases from J, with 14 bases between.

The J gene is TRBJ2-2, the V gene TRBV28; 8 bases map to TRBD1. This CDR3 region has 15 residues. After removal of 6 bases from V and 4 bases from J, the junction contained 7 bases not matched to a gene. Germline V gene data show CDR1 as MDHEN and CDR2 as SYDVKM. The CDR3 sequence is CASRYTGGITGELFF. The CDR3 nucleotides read TGTGCCAGCAGGTATACAGGGGGGATCACCGGGGAGCTGTTTTTT.

The chain's CDR3 is CASSLGGPQETQYF. The CDR3 bases are TGTGCCAGCAGCTTAGGCGGGCCGCAAGAGACCCAGTACTTC. V is TRBV11-3 and J is TRBJ2-5; possible D gene TRBD2, 5 bases. Germline assignment: CDR1 SGHNT and CDR2 YENEEA. Trimming left V 1 base short and J 2 bases short, with 8 bases between. The CDR3 has 14 residues.

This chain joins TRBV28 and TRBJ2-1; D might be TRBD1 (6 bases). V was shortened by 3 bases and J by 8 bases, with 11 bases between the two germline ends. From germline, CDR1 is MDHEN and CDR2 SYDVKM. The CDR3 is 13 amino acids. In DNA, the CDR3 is TGTGCCAGCAGTTTGGCAGGGGCGGATGAGCAGTTCTTC. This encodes CASSLAGADEQFF.

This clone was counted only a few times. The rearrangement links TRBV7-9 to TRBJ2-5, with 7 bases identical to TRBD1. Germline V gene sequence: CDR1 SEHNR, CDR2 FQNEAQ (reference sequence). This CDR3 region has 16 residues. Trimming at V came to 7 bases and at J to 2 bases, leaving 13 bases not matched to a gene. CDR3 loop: CASNNYMPGQQETQYF. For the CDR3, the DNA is TGTGCCAGCAACAATTATATGCCGGGACAGCAAGAGACCCAGTACTTC. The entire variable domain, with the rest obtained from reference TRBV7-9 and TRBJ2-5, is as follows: DTGVSQNPRHKITKRGQNVTFRCDPISEHNRLYWYRQTLGQGPEFLTYFQNEAQLEKSRLLSDRFSAERPKGSFSTLEIQRTEQGDSAMYLCASNNYMPGQQETQYFGPGTRLLVL.

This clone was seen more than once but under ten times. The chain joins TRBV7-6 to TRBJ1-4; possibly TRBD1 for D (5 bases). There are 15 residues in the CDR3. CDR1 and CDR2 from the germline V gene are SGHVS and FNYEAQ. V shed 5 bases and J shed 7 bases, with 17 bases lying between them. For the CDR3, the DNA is TGTGCCAGCAGCCTCGAGGGTCAGGGAGGTGAAAAACTGTTTTTT. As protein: CASSLEGQGGEKLFF.

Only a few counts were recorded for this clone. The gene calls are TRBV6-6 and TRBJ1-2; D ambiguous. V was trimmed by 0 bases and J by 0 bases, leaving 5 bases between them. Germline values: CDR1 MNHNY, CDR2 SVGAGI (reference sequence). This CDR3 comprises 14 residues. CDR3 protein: CASSYSSTNYGYTF. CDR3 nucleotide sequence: TGTGCCAGCAGTTACTCGAGCACTAACTATGGCTACACCTTC.

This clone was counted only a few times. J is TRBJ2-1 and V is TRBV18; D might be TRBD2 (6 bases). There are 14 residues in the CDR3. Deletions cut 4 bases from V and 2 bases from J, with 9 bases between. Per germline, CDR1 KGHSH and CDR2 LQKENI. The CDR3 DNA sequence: TGTGCCAGCTCACGGCGCGGGGCCTACAATGAGCAGTTCTTC. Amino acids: CASSRRGAYNEQFF.

The CDR3 region has the DNA TGTGCCAGTAACTCATTCATGGACAGGGGGCGGAACACTGAAGCTTTCTTT. As protein: CASNSFMDRGRNTEAFF. The chain combines TRBV19 with TRBJ1-1, with TRBD1 matching over 11 bases. The V gene's germline CDR1 is LNHDA and CDR2 SQIVND (reference sequence). There are 17 residues in the CDR3. J was trimmed by 1 base and V by 7 bases; bases with no gene match: 11.

As DNA, the CDR3 is TGTGCCAGCAGTCGGAACAGGGGAAACACCGGGGAGCTGTTTTTT. Its protein is CASSRNRGNTGELFF. The rearrangement uses TRBV27 and TRBJ2-2; 7 bases are shared with TRBD1. CDR3 length: 15 residues. Trimming took 5 bases from V and 2 from J; bases not matched to a gene: 5. The germline V gene has CDR1 MNHEY and CDR2 SMNVEV (reference sequence).

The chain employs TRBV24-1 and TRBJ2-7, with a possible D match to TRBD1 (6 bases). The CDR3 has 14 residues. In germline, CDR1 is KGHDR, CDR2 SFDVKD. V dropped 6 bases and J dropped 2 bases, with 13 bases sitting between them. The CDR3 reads CATSPWGQTYEQYF. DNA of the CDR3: TGTGCCACCAGTCCTTGGGGGCAGACCTACGAGCAGTACTTC.

In nucleotides, the CDR3 is TGCGCCAGCAGTGAATCGGGCACAGATACGCAGTATTTT. Amino acids: CASSESGTDTQYF. This sequence joins TRBV10-1 and TRBJ2-3; D is uncertain. The CDR3 length is 13 residues. The germline gives CDR1 WNHNN, CDR2 SYGVQD (reference sequence). V was shortened by 3 bases and J by 1 base, with 5 bases between the two germline ends.

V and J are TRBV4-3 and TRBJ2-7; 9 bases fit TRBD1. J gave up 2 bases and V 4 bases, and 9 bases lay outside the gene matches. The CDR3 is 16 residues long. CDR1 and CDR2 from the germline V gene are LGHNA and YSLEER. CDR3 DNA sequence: TGCGCCAGCAGCCGGGGAACGGGACAGGGAACCTACGAGCAGTACTTC. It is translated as CASSRGTGQGTYEQYF.

CDR3 sequence reads: CASSEGTGGALGYTF. In DNA, the CDR3 is TGTGCCAGCAGCGAGGGGACAGGGGGAGCTTTGGGCTACACCTTC. The chain links TRBV7-2 to TRBJ1-2; 11 nucleotides match TRBD1. Looked up from germline, CDR1 is SGHTA and CDR2 is FQGNSA. The CDR3 sequence is 15 residues long. The V gene end was trimmed by 5 bases and the J gene end by 8 bases; junction bases not matched to a gene: 10.

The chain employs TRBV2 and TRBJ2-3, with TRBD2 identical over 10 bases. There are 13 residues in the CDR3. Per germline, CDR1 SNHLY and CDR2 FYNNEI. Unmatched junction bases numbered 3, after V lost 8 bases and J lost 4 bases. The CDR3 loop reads CASGTSVPDTQYF. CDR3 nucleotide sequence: TGTGCCAGCGGGACTAGCGTGCCAGATACGCAGTATTTT. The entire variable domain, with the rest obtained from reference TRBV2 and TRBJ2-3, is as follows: EPEVTQTPSHQVTQMGQEVILRCVPISNHLYFYWYRQILGQKVEFLVSFYNNEISEKSEIFDDQFSVERPDGSNFTLKIRSTKLEDSAMYFCASGTSVPDTQYFGPGTRLTVL.